These 10 T cell receptor beta chains share one sample of origin, sequenced in a study of cytomegalovirus exposure and HLA in healthy donors. 13 Jbeta primers and 60 Vbeta primers were used for the PCR. The assay was immunoSEQ multiplex PCR, and TCRdb's table has in-frame clones only and misses some. The sample consists of about 210,000 clones, roughly four fifths of them appearing once. Sequencing was performed on PBMCs. The receptors were gathered from a woman aged 50 to 60 in good health and CMV-seropositive.

This chain uses TRBV7-9 with TRBJ1-4; 7 bases line up with TRBD1. J was trimmed by 4 bases and V by 4 bases; bases with no gene match: 6. The length of the CDR3 is 15 residues. Germline V gene sequence: CDR1 SEHNR, CDR2 FQNEAQ (reference sequence). CDR3 sequence: CASSSIWDSNEKLFF. The CDR3 DNA is TGTGCCAGCAGCTCCATATGGGACAGTAATGAAAAACTGTTTTTT.

The chain joins TRBV7-9 to TRBJ2-3, with no clear D. V was clipped by 0 bases and J by 6 bases, with 10 bases between them. Germline CDR1 and CDR2: SEHNR and FQNEAQ (reference sequence). The CDR3 contains 14 residues. The CDR3 nucleotides read TGTGCCAGCAGCTTAGCTTCCGTTGCGGATACGCAGTATTTT. It encodes CASSLASVADTQYF.

This sequence joins TRBV4-1 and TRBJ2-1; 11 bases line up with TRBD1. Germline values: CDR1 MGHRA, CDR2 YSYEKL. The CDR3 extends over 17 amino acids. Losses at the gene ends were 3 bases for V and 1 base for J; bases not matched to a gene: 5. CDR3 sequence (DNA): TGCGCCAGCAGCCACACCGGGACAGGGGGATCCTACAATGAGCAGTTCTTC. Amino acids: CASSHTGTGGSYNEQFF.

This chain uses TRBV7-2 with TRBJ2-2; TRBD1 might be the D (6 bases). Germline CDR1 is SGHTA and CDR2 is FQGNSA. V was pared by 0 bases and J by 2 bases, with 10 bases between. This CDR3 contains 16 residues. CDR3: CASSLAGTPNTGELFF. The CDR3 DNA sequence: TGTGCCAGCAGCTTAGCCGGGACACCCAACACCGGGGAGCTGTTTTTT.

In DNA, the CDR3 is TGTGCCAGCAGCTCTCTGGGCAGGGGTAATTCACCCCTCCACTTT. As protein: CASSSLGRGNSPLHF. J is TRBJ1-6 and V is TRBV2, with D possibly TRBD1 on 6 matching bases. The CDR3 has 15 amino acids. Trimming shortened V by 6 bases and J by 6 bases, and 15 bases separated the two germline ends. Germline V lookup: CDR1 SNHLY, CDR2 FYNNEI.

The V gene is TRBV19, the J gene TRBJ2-5; 7 bases match TRBD2. J was trimmed by 5 bases and V by 5 bases; bases with no gene match: 14. The V gene's germline CDR1 is LNHDA and CDR2 SQIVND (reference sequence). This CDR3 is 16 amino acids long. DNA of the CDR3: TGTGCCAGTAGTGAGGGACTACTCCTCGGGGGTGAGACCCAGTACTTC. Translated: CASSEGLLLGGETQYF.

V usage is TRBV4-3 and J usage is TRBJ2-2, with TRBD2 as a possible D gene (6 bases). This CDR3 has 16 residues. Germline V CDR1 and CDR2: LGHNA, YSLEER. The ends were cut back, 1 base at V and 2 bases at J, with 11 bases in the middle. CDR3: CASSQGTILNTGELFF. DNA of the CDR3: TGCGCCAGCAGCCAAGGGACTATACTTAACACCGGGGAGCTGTTTTTT.

In regard to this clone: It is likely a read error, because the conserved phenylalanine at the end of the CDR3 is missing. No DNA is shown, since the ends of the CDR3 on it are uncertain; the CDR3 is the one TCRdb lists. The chain uses TRBV6-6 and TRBJ2-4; TRBD1, as called in the table, went unchecked against the DNA. Germline V gene sequence: CDR1 MNHNY, CDR2 SVGAGI (reference sequence). The CDR3 adds up to 13 amino acids, both ends counted. CDR3 protein: CASSYSGGRGWLL.

V is TRBV7-2 and J is TRBJ2-1; 8 bases are shared with TRBD2. V shed 4 bases, J shed 7 bases, and the junction held 9 bases outside the gene matches. Germline loops: CDR1 SGHTA, CDR2 FQGNSA. This CDR3 contains 15 residues. The CDR3 nucleotides are TGTGCCAGCAGCTCTACTAGCGGCTCCTCGAATGAGCAGTTCTTC. This sequence encodes CASSSTSGSSNEQFF.

The rearrangement uses TRBV19 and TRBJ1-1, with TRBD1 identical over 11 bases. The CDR3 loop spans 15 amino acids. The V gene's germline CDR1 is LNHDA and CDR2 SQIVND (reference sequence). V lost 5 bases and J lost 7; bases outside the gene matches: 9. The CDR3 DNA reads as TGTGCCAGTAGTTGGACAGGGGGCGCGGGGGATGAAGCTTTCTTT. Translated: CASSWTGGAGDEAFF.